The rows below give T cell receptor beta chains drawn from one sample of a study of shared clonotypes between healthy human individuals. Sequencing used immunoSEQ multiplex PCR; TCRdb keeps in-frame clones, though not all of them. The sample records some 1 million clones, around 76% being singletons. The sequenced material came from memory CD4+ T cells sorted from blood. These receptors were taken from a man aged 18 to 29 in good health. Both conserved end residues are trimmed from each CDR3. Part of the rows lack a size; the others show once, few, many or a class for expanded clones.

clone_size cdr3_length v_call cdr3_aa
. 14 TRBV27 ASTLPRRGVTDTQY
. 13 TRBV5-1 ASSLESRGLTEAF
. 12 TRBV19 ASSEPGPTGELF
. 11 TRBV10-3 AISEERGLGYT
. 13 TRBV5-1 ASRIGLARTDTQY
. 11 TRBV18 ASTGPNQETQY
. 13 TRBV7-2 ASSLAGQFREKLF
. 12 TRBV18 ASSPGTGRETQY
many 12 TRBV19 ASGTSGTTDTQY
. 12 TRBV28 ATQRGGLNYGYT
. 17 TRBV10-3 AISESQGLAAVLGYEQY
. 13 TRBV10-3 AIRKDIYSNQPQH
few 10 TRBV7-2 ASRPGLHEQY
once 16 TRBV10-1 ASSGDKDFWATNEKLF
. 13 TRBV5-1 ASSLAPSTNEKLF
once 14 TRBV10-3 AISELGRSLSYEQY
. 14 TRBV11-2 ASSPTGEGLNTEAF
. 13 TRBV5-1 ASSYGDRGLNEQF
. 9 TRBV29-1 SAGENTEAF
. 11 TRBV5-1 ASRTDDYNEQF
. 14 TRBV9 ASSVRTSGSTGELF
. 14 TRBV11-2 ASSLGQGASHQPQH
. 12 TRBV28 ASSQGGRVYEQY
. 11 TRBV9 ASSVDSNYGYT
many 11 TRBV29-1 SALTGGGTEAF
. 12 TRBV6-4 ASSDSLVEDTQY
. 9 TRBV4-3 ASSPGETQY
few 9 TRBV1 TPGVRQPQH
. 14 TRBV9 ASSAGLSGGQETQY
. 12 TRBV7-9 ASRGQGAIETQY
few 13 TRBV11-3 ASSSPSGGLDEQF
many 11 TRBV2 ASSNREDYGYT
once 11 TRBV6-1 ASSVGEGETQY
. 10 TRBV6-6 ASSHGALEQY
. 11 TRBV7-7 ASRSTGSGELF
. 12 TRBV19 ASSIEESDQPQH
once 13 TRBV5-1 ASSLGQGGWDEQF
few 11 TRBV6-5 ASSYSRGTEAF
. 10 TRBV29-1 SVRAPSGELF
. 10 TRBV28 ASSLLGATQY
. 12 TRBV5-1 ASSLGRFQETQY
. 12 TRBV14 ASSQRGPHQPQH
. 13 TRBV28 ASRSQESSSYEQY
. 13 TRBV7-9 ASSPGGPNNQPQH
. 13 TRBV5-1 ASRQGGPYQETQY
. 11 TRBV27 ASSGGVLSVQY
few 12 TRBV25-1 ASSAASGSETQY
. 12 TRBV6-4 ASSEREGGETQY